These 15 T cell receptor beta chains were all obtained from the same sample, sequenced in a study of cytomegalovirus exposure and HLA in healthy donors. The study ran its PCR with 60 Vbeta and 13 Jbeta primers. Clones were sequenced by immunoSEQ multiplex PCR, and TCRdb holds only the in-frame ones, with some missing. The table lists about 170,000 clones, roughly 81% of them singletons, with roughly 2.5% in the top ten. The sequencing sample was made of PBMCs. The receptors come from a man younger than 45 in good health and CMV-seropositive.

J is TRBJ2-3 and V is TRBV7-2; D is perhaps TRBD2 (6 bases). Germline V CDR1 and CDR2: SGHTA, FQGNSA. V shed 8 bases and J shed 0 bases, with 18 bases lying between them. The length of the CDR3 is 16 residues. CDR3 protein: CASSPRLGTSTDTQYF. For the CDR3, the DNA is TGTGCCAGCTCCCCTCGCTTAGGGACTAGCACAGATACGCAGTATTTT.

The CDR3 DNA is TGTGCCAGCAGTGAAGGGAGACTACCGTGCGACGAGCAGTACGTC. Encoded protein: CASSEGRLPCDEQYV. This sequence joins TRBV2 and TRBJ2-7, with D possibly matching TRBD2 (5 bases). CDR1 and CDR2 (germline): SNHLY, FYNNEI. V was trimmed by 1 base and J by 5 bases, leaving 15 bases between them. This CDR3 spans 15 amino acids.

V is TRBV5-1 and J is TRBJ2-7, with D possibly TRBD2 on 5 matching bases. Trimming took off 0 bases at V and 3 bases at J, with 10 bases between the two ends. The CDR3 length is 14 residues. CDR1 and CDR2 from the germline V gene are SGHRS and YFSETQ. The CDR3 reads CASSLAERGYEQYF. CDR3 bases: TGCGCCAGCAGCTTGGCCGAACGGGGCTACGAGCAGTACTTC.

This chain uses TRBV10-1 with TRBJ2-7; possibly TRBD2 for D (6 bases). Deletions cut 3 bases from V and 2 bases from J, with 26 bases between. This CDR3 has 19 residues. From germline, CDR1 is WNHNN and CDR2 SYGVQD (reference sequence). CDR3 nucleotide sequence: TGCGCCAGCAGTGAAGGCCCTGGCGGGGACGGTCTTGGTACCTACGAGCAGTACGTC. It codes for CASSEGPGGDGLGTYEQYV.

The chain has TRBV7-9 and TRBJ2-1, with TRBD1 matching over 8 bases. Germline V gene data show CDR1 as SEHNR and CDR2 as FQNEAQ (reference sequence). The CDR3 runs to 16 residues. With V trimmed by 5 bases and J by 2 bases, 8 bases remained unmatched. The chain's CDR3 is CASSNSGTGAYNEQFF. In nucleotides, the CDR3 is TGTGCCAGCAGCAACTCCGGGACAGGTGCCTACAATGAGCAGTTCTTC.

The chain joins TRBV5-4 to TRBJ1-2; D might be TRBD1 (6 bases). The CDR3 is 12 amino acids. V was clipped by 5 bases and J by 3 bases, with 8 bases between them. In germline, CDR1 is SGHNT, CDR2 YYREEE (reference sequence). CDR3 sequence reads: CASRGGDYGYTF. DNA of the CDR3: TGTGCCAGCAGAGGGGGGGACTATGGCTACACCTTC.

The rearrangement uses TRBV10-3 and TRBJ1-1; a possible D gene is TRBD1 (5 bases). V lost 4 bases and J lost 0, with 18 bases in between. CDR1 is ENHRY and CDR2 is SYGVKD in the germline V gene. CDR3 length equals 17 residues. The CDR3 DNA sequence: TGTGCCATCAGTGGTCCCGAACAGGATGCGGTGAACACTGAAGCTTTCTTT. This encodes CAISGPEQDAVNTEAFF.

The V call is TRBV9, the J call TRBJ2-5; D is perhaps TRBD2 (7 bases). V was shortened by 3 bases and J by 2 bases, with 11 bases between the two germline ends. Per the germline V gene, CDR1 is SGDLS and CDR2 is YYNGEE. The CDR3 totals 14 residues. For the CDR3, the DNA is TGTGCCAGCAGCGAGGGGGGGGTACAAGAGACCCAGTACTTC. Its protein is CASSEGGVQETQYF.

The chain joins TRBV7-6 to TRBJ2-7; the D is unclear. The germline V gene encodes CDR1 SGHVS and CDR2 FNYEAQ. The CDR3 loop spans 15 amino acids. With 0 bases removed from V and 2 bases from J, the gap between germline ends came to 11 bases. This chain's CDR3 is CASSLAGRSTYEQYF. The DNA for the CDR3 is TGTGCCAGCAGCTTAGCGGGCAGATCAACCTACGAGCAGTACTTC.

The chain links TRBV7-8 to TRBJ2-1; the match to TRBD1 covers 7 bases. CDR3 size: 14 residues. The germline V gene has CDR1 SGHVS and CDR2 FQNEAQ. V lost 3 bases and J lost 6; bases outside the gene matches: 5. Written as DNA, the CDR3 is TGTGCCAGCAGCTTCGTTAGGGGGCCCAATGAGCAGTTCTTC. This codes for CASSFVRGPNEQFF.

This clone was detected only a few times. V and J are TRBV4-1 and TRBJ1-3; 7 bases map to TRBD1. CDR1 MGHRA and CDR2 YSYEKL come from the germline V gene. J was trimmed by 2 bases and V by 5 bases; bases with no gene match: 9. The CDR3 is made up of 16 amino acids. Here the CDR3 reads CASSILGTEPGNTIYF. CDR3 DNA sequence: TGCGCCAGCAGCATTCTTGGGACAGAACCTGGAAACACCATATATTTT.

The genes are TRBV7-3 and TRBJ2-6; tentative D call: TRBD2 (5 bases). V was shortened by 2 bases and J by 0 bases, with 14 bases between the two germline ends. The length of the CDR3 is 18 residues. Germline V gives CDR1 SGHTA, CDR2 FQGTGA. The CDR3 is CASSLYSPGSSGANVLTF. In DNA, the CDR3 is TGTGCCAGCAGCTTATACAGTCCGGGGAGCTCTGGGGCCAACGTCCTGACTTTC.

The chain combines TRBV6-5 with TRBJ2-7; TRBD1 might be the D (6 bases). Trimming removed 6 bases at V and 2 bases at J, with 14 bases between. CDR3 length equals 14 residues. Germline assignment: CDR1 MNHEY and CDR2 SVGAGI. CDR3 in amino acids: CASRGRDKPYEQYF. For the CDR3, the DNA is TGTGCCAGCAGGGGACGGGACAAGCCCTACGAGCAGTACTTC.

The rearrangement joins TRBV18 to TRBJ1-5; 7 bases fit TRBD1. The CDR3 is 16 amino acids. V trimming: 5 bases; J trimming: 6 bases; junction bases outside the gene matches: 13. Germline V CDR1 and CDR2: KGHSH, LQKENI. The CDR3 sequence: CASSESQGEFGQPQHF. CDR3 nucleotides: TGTGCCAGCTCAGAATCTCAGGGGGAGTTTGGTCAGCCCCAGCATTTT.

Concerning this clone itself: The same CDR3 arises from other DNA sequences in this sample as well. The chain combines TRBV29-1 with TRBJ2-3; the match to TRBD2 covers 8 bases. The germline gives CDR1 SQVTM, CDR2 ANQGSEA. V shed 3 bases, J shed 3 bases, and the junction held 5 bases outside the gene matches. There are 14 residues in the CDR3. The CDR3 protein is CSVEERERTDTQYF. The CDR3 DNA reads as TGCAGCGTTGAGGAGCGGGAGAGAACAGATACGCAGTATTTT.